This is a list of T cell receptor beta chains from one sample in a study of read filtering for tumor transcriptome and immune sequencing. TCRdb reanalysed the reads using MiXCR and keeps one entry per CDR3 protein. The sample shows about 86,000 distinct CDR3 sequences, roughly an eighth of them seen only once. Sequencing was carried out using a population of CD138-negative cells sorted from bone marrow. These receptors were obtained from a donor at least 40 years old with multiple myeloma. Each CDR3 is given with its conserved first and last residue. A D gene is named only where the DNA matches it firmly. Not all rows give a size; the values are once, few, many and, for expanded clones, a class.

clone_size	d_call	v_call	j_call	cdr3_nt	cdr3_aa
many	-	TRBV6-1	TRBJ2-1	TGTGCCAGCCTTCGACAGGCTGGTAGGTTATACAATGAGCAGTTCTTC	CASLRQAGRLYNEQFF
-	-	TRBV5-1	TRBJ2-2	TGCGCCAGCAGCTTGGACGTCACCGGGGAGCTGTTTTTT	CASSLDVTGELFF
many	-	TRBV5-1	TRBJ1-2	TGCGCCAGCAGCTTGGGGACATCCAACTATGGCTACACCTTC	CASSLGTSNYGYTF
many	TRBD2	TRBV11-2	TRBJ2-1	TGTGCCAGCAGCTTAGTCGGGGGGACTAGCGGCTACAATGAGCAGTTCTTC	CASSLVGGTSGYNEQFF
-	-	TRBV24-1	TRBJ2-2	TGTGCCACCGGGATCCTTGACGGGACGCGGAACACCGGGGAGCTGTTTTTT	CATGILDGTRNTGELFF
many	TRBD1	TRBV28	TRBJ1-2	TGTGCCAGCAGTTCCCTCACGGACAGGGTCGGAGGCTACACCTTC	CASSSLTDRVGGYTF
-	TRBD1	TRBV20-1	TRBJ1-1	TGCAGTGCTAGAGATCGGGGAACAGGGGGCCTGGGCACTGAAGCTTTCTTT	CSARDRGTGGLGTEAFF
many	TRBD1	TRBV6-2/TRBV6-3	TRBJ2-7	TGTGCCAGCAGTTACCCCGGGACAGGATCCTACGAGCAGTACTTC	CASSYPGTGSYEQYF
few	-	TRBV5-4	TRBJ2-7	TGTGCCAGCAGCTGGAGTCGTGAACTCGGATCCTACGAGCAGTACTTC	CASSWSRELGSYEQYF
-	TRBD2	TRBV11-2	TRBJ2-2	TGTGCCAGCAGCTGGGACTATACCACCGGGGAGCTGTTTTTT	CASSWDYTTGELFF
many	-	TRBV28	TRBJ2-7	TGTGCCAGCAGTTTACGGACGAGTGAGCAGTACTTC	CASSLRTSEQYF
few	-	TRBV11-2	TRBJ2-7	TGTGCCAGCAGCTGGCACTACGAGCAGTACTTC	CASSWHYEQYF
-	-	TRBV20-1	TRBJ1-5	TGCAGTGCTCTAGAGGGGGGCGAGGGCCAGCCCCAGCATTTT	CSALEGGEGQPQHF
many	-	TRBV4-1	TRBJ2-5	TGCGCCAGCAGCCAAGCGCGGGATCTAGCCCAAGAGACCCAGTACTTC	CASSQARDLAQETQYF
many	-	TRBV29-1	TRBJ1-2	TGCAGCGTTGCTAAAGGGCTGAACTATGGCTACACCTTC	CSVAKGLNYGYTF
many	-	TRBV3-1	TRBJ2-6	TGTGCCAGCAGCCCCGGTGAGGGCTCTGGGGCCAACGTCCTGACTTTC	CASSPGEGSGANVLTF
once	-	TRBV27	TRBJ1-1	TGTGCCAGCAGTCTCAGGGAGGACACTGAAGCTTTCTTT	CASSLREDTEAFF
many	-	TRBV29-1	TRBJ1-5	TGCAGCGTTGCGGGGACCAAAGATCAGCCCCAGCATTTT	CSVAGTKDQPQHF
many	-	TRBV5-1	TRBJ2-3	TGCGCCAGCAGCCCCGGGCCCGGTCGCACAGATACGCAGTATTTT	CASSPGPGRTDTQYF
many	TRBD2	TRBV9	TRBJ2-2	TGTGCCAGCAGCGTACGACTAGCGGGAGGAAAGAACACCGGGGAGCTGTTTTTT	CASSVRLAGGKNTGELFF
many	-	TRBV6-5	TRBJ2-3	TGTGCCAGCAGTTACGCGGCCGCCACAGATACGCAGTATTTT	CASSYAAATDTQYF
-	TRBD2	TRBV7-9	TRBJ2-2	TGTGCCAGCAGCTACCCATATAGGACTAGCGGCCCCGGGGAGCTGTTTTTT	CASSYPYRTSGPGELFF
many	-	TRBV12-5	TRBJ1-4	TGTGCTAGTGAGGACCGTAATGAAAAACTGTTTTTT	CASEDRNEKLFF
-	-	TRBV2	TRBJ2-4	TGTGCCAGCAGTGAAACGACACTAGCCATAAACATTCGGTACTTC	CASSETTLAINIRYF
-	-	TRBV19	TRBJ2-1	TGTGCCAGCCTAGCGTACAATGAGCAGTTCTTC	CASLAYNEQFF
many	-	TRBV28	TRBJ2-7	TGTGCCAGCAGTTTAGGGTCGGAACCCCCCAAGGCCCCCTACGAGCAGTACTTC	CASSLGSEPPKAPYEQYF
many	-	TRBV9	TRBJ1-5	TGTGCCAGCAGCGTTGAGGGGCTCAGCAATCAGCCCCAGCATTTT	CASSVEGLSNQPQHF
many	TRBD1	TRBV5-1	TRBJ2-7	TGCGCCAGCAGTTGGAACAGGGGTCCCTACGAGCAGTACTTC	CASSWNRGPYEQYF
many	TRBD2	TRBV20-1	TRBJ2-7	TGCAGTGCGACTAGCGAGGCCTACGAGCAGTACTTC	CSATSEAYEQYF
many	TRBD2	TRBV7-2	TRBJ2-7	TGTGCCAGCAGCTTAGACTGGGGAGCGGGAGTAGGGGAGCAGTACTTC	CASSLDWGAGVGEQYF
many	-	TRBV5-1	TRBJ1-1	TGCACCAGCAGCTTGGCCAAGAGCGACACTGAAGCTTTCTTT	CTSSLAKSDTEAFF
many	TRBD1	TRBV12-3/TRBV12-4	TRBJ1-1	TGTGCCAGCAGTCCGGATCGACAGGGACGGGGCGCTTTCTTT	CASSPDRQGRGAFF
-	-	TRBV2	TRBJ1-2	TGTGCCAGCAGTGAACGCCAGGGCTTCGGCTACACCTTC	CASSERQGFGYTF
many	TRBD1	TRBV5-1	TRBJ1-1	TGCGCCAGCAGCTCCCTCAATCCAGGGGGCCTCAGGGGGAGGGACACTGAAGCTTTCTTT	CASSSLNPGGLRGRDTEAFF
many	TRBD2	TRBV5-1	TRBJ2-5	TGCGCCAGCAGCTTCAGCGGGGTGAGCGTCCAAGAGACCCAGTACTTC	CASSFSGVSVQETQYF
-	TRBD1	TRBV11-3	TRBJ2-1	TGTGCCAGCAGCCAAGGGGGCCGACTACTTTACAATGAGCTGCTCTTC	CASSQGGRLLYNELLF
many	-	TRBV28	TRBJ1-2	TGTGCCAGCTCCCCCCAGGGTAACTATGGCTACACCTTC	CASSPQGNYGYTF
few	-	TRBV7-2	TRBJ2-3	TGTGCCAGCAGCCCTTTCACAAATACGCAGTATTTT	CASSPFTNTQYF
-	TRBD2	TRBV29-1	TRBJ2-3	TGCAGCGTTATGAGGACTAGCGGGACTACAGATTCGCAGTGTTTT	CSVMRTSGTTDSQCF
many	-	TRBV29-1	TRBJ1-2	TGCAGCGTTCCCCGTTCGGGACCCTATGGCTACACCTTC	CSVPRSGPYGYTF
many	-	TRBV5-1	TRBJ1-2	TGCGCCAGCAGTGTGGAAGCTAACTATGGCTACACCTTC	CASSVEANYGYTF
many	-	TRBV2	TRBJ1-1	TGTGCCCGCATGGGTACGGCGAACACTGAAGCTTTCTTT	CARMGTANTEAFF
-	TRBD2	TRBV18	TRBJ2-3	TGTGCCAGCTCACCGGGACTAGCGGGAGCAGATACGCAGTATTTT	CASSPGLAGADTQYF
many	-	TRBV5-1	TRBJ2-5	TGCGCCAGCAGCACCGTCAGTTACCAAGAGACCCAGTACTTC	CASSTVSYQETQYF
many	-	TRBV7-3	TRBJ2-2	TGTGCCAGCAGCTCCAGCGGTAACACCGGGGAGCTGTTTTTT	CASSSSGNTGELFF
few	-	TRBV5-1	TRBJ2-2	TGCGCCAGCATGGAGGGGAACACCGGGGAGCTGTTTTTT	CASMEGNTGELFF
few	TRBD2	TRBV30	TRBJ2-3	TGTGCCTGGACTAGCGGGAGGGCCACAGATACGCAGTATTTT	CAWTSGRATDTQYF